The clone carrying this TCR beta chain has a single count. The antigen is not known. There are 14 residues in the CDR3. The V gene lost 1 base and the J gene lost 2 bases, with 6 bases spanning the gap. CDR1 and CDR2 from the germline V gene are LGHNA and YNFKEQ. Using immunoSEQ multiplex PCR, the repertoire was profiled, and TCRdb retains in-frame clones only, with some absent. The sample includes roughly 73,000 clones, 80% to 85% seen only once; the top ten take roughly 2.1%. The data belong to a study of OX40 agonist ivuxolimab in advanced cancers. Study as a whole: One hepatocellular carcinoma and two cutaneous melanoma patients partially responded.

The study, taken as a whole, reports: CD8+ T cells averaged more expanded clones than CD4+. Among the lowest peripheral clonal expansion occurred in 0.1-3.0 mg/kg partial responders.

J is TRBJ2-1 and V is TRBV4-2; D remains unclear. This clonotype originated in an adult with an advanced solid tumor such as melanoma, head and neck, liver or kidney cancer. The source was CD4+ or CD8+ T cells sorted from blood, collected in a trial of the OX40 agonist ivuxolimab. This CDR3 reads CASSQASTYNEQFF. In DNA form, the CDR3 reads TGTGCCAGCAGCCAAGCCTCTACCTACAATGAGCAGTTCTTC.